Presented here are 15 T cell receptor beta chains from one specimen sequenced in a study of T cell responses to AZD1222 COVID-19 vaccine. Using immunoSEQ multiplex PCR, the repertoire was profiled, and TCRdb retains in-frame clones only, with some absent. The sample lists around 150,000 clones, roughly 85% occurring once. The sequencing here drew on peripheral blood, taken 28 days after the second dose of the MenACWY control vaccine. These receptor sequences come from an adult who received the MenACWY meningococcal vaccine as a control.

The rearrangement links TRBV5-1 to TRBJ2-7; 8 nucleotides align to TRBD1. Germline CDR1 and CDR2: SGHRS and YFSETQ. The CDR3 has 13 residues. V lost 4 bases to trimming and J lost 6 bases; unmatched junction nucleotides: 6. The CDR3 protein is CASSVTGVGEQYV. The CDR3 coding sequence is TGCGCCAGCAGCGTGACAGGGGTCGGCGAGCAGTACGTC.

This clone has only one observation. The chain combines TRBV5-4 with TRBJ1-4, with D hard to call. Per germline, CDR1 SGHNT and CDR2 YYREEE (reference sequence). V was cut by 7 bases and J by 5 bases, with 12 bases left in between. This CDR3 region has 13 residues. This CDR3 is CASAIIGNEKLFF. In nucleotides, the CDR3 is TGTGCCAGCGCTATTATTGGGAATGAAAAACTGTTTTTT.

This clone has just a few counts. J is TRBJ2-1 and V is TRBV9; no firm D call. Germline lookup yields CDR1 SGDLS and CDR2 YYNGEE. Trimming shortened V by 0 bases and J by 5 bases, and 12 bases separated the two germline ends. The CDR3 covers 15 residues. The CDR3 protein is CASSVAVNTNNEQFF. The CDR3 DNA is TGTGCCAGCAGCGTAGCTGTGAACACAAACAATGAGCAGTTCTTC. The full variable domain, completed using reference TRBV9 and TRBJ2-1, is DSGVTQTPKHLITATGQRVTLRCSPRSGDLSVYWYQQSLDQGLQFLIQYYNGEERAKGNILERFSAQQFPDLHSELNLSSLELGDSALYFCASSVAVNTNNEQFFGPGTRLTVL.

The chain couples TRBV19 to TRBJ1-4; D is uncertain. V lost 5 bases and J lost 7, with 8 bases in between. Germline V gene sequence: CDR1 LNHDA, CDR2 SQIVND (reference sequence). The CDR3 runs to 12 residues. CDR3 residues: CASSWTGEKLFF. CDR3 sequence (DNA): TGTGCCAGTAGTTGGACGGGTGAAAAACTGTTTTTT. Looking up the rest from reference TRBV19 and TRBJ1-4 gives the full variable domain: DGGITQSPKYLFRKEGQNVTLSCEQNLNHDAMYWYRQDPGQGLRLIYYSQIVNDFQKGDIAEGYSVSREKKESFPLTVTSAQKNPTAFYLCASSWTGEKLFFGSGTQLSVL.

The chain links TRBV2 to TRBJ2-2; D gene ambiguous. In germline, CDR1 is SNHLY, CDR2 FYNNEI. Trimming pared 8 bases from V and 3 bases from J, leaving 22 bases between. The CDR3 has 17 residues. CDR3 DNA: TGTGCCAGCCGTGCCAGCGCAATGAACTTGTACACCGGGGAGCTGTTTTTT. This sequence encodes CASRASAMNLYTGELFF.

This clone was observed a few times. This chain uses TRBV28 with TRBJ1-4; TRBD1 aligns across 7 bases. The length of the CDR3 is 15 residues. The V and J ends lost 6 bases and 8 bases, in that order; junction bases with no gene match: 12. CDR1 is MDHEN and CDR2 is SYDVKM in the germline V gene. The CDR3 nucleotides are TGTGCCAGCAGCCTTCGACAGGGCAGGTACGAAAAACTGTTTTTT. Translating it yields CASSLRQGRYEKLFF.

The CDR3 reads CASRPGRMNTEAFF. CDR3 DNA: TGTGCCAGCAGACCGGGACGTATGAACACTGAAGCTTTCTTT. This chain connects TRBV6-6 to TRBJ1-1; maybe TRBD1 (5 bases). Looked up from germline, CDR1 is MNHNY and CDR2 is SVGAGI (reference sequence). Trimming pared 6 bases from V and 0 bases from J, leaving 11 bases between. The CDR3 sequence is 14 residues long.

This clone has just a few counts. The chain combines TRBV5-6 with TRBJ1-5; 8 bases are a match to TRBD1. There are 15 residues in the CDR3. V gave up 4 bases and J gave up 7 bases; unmatched junction bases: 10. Per the germline V gene, CDR1 is SGHDT and CDR2 is YYEEEE. This CDR3 is CASSLPTGERQPQHF. DNA for the CDR3: TGTGCCAGCAGCCTACCGACAGGGGAGAGGCAGCCCCAGCATTTT. Looking up the rest from reference TRBV5-6 and TRBJ1-5 gives the full variable domain: DAGVTQSPTHLIKTRGQQVTLRCSPKSGHDTVSWYQQALGQGPQFIFQYYEEEERQRGNFPDRFSGHQFPNYSSELNVNALLLGDSALYLCASSLPTGERQPQHFGDGTRLSIL.

In this sample, this clone turned up many times. The chain links TRBV19 to TRBJ2-1; no definite D call. The germline V gene encodes CDR1 LNHDA and CDR2 SQIVND (reference sequence). Trimming stripped 3 bases from V and 7 bases from J, with 7 bases between. This CDR3 spans 12 amino acids. CDR3 loop: CASSMVGNEQFF. As DNA, the CDR3 is TGTGCCAGTAGTATGGTGGGGAATGAGCAGTTCTTC.

The rearrangement joins TRBV7-9 to TRBJ1-4; 7 positions agree with TRBD1. J was trimmed by 5 bases and V by 4 bases; bases with no gene match: 4. Germline CDR1 and CDR2: SEHNR and FQNEAQ (reference sequence). CDR3 size: 14 residues. The CDR3 protein is CASSWTGLNEKLFF. CDR3 nucleotides: TGTGCCAGCAGCTGGACAGGTCTGAATGAAAAACTGTTTTTT.

This clone has more than one count but fewer than ten. Different DNA sequences within this sample yield the same CDR3. The V and J genes are TRBV5-1 and TRBJ1-2; tentatively, D is TRBD1 (5 bases). Germline V lookup: CDR1 SGHRS, CDR2 YFSETQ. Trimming cost V 1 base and J 2 bases, with 9 bases left between them. There are 14 residues in the CDR3. The CDR3 spells CASSLTRDNYGYTF. The CDR3 DNA follows: TGCGCCAGCAGCTTGACCAGGGACAACTATGGCTACACCTTC.

The J gene is TRBJ1-4, the V gene TRBV5-6; TRBD1 matches at 11 bases. CDR1 SGHDT and CDR2 YYEEEE come from the germline V gene. Trimming cost V 4 bases and J 7 bases; bases outside gene matches: 3. The CDR3 covers 14 residues. CDR3 protein: CASSPGTGGEKLFF. CDR3 coding DNA: TGTGCCAGCAGCCCAGGGACAGGGGGTGAAAAACTGTTTTTT.

V is TRBV10-3 and J is TRBJ2-7, with D maybe TRBD1 (6 bases). The CDR3 spans 14 residues. From germline, CDR1 is ENHRY and CDR2 SYGVKD. The germline V and J ends were trimmed by 4 bases and 6 bases, with 16 bases remaining between them. CDR3 loop: CAISGPYRAGEQYF. The CDR3 DNA reads as TGTGCCATCAGTGGTCCCTACAGGGCCGGCGAGCAGTACTTC.

This CDR3 reads CASSVFRQTATGELFF. CDR3 sequence (DNA): TGTGCCAGCAGCGTGTTTCGGCAGACGGCCACCGGGGAGCTGTTTTTT. The genes are TRBV5-5 and TRBJ2-2; D unclear. With 4 bases removed from V and 4 bases from J, the gap between germline ends came to 17 bases. The CDR3 runs 16 residues. Germline CDR1 SGHKS, CDR2 YYEKEE (reference sequence).

The V call is TRBV19, the J call TRBJ1-5, with 8 bases that match TRBD1. The CDR3 is 16 residues long. Trimming cost V 2 bases and J 5 bases; bases outside gene matches: 8. Germline CDR1 is LNHDA and CDR2 is SQIVND (reference sequence). This CDR3 reads CASSIIRTGRDQPQHF. CDR3 sequence (DNA): TGTGCCAGTAGTATAATCAGGACAGGGAGAGATCAGCCCCAGCATTTT.